The 22 T cell receptor beta chains below come from one sample, sequenced in a study of shared clonotypes between healthy human individuals (dated by TCRdb to the early 2020s). The receptor library was made with the immunoSEQ multiplex PCR assay. The clones in this table, taken by TCRdb from immuneACCESS, are in-frame only. Not every clone is retained; where verified, under half of the shortfall comes from an unresolved V gene, and the cause of the rest is unknown. This sample lists approximately 320,000 clones; around 87% were detected once. The ten largest clones capture 15% to 20% of the sample. Sequencing was done on a sample of memory CD8+ T cells sorted from blood. Per the publication, the cell subset or site label means: CD45RO+ cells pooled with CCR7-negative TemRA cells. All receptors come from a man aged 18 to 30 in good health.

The chain has TRBV4-1 and TRBJ2-7; TRBD2 agrees at 8 bases. J was trimmed by 4 bases and V by 1 base; bases with no gene match: 6. The CDR3 consists of 15 residues. Germline V gene lookup returns CDR1 MGHRA and CDR2 YSYEKL. Here the CDR3 DNA reads TGCGCCAGCAGCCAAGTAAGCGGGGGACTTTACGAGCAGTACTTC. Translating gives CASSQVSGGLYEQYF.

A few counts support this clone. The genes are TRBV29-1 and TRBJ2-7, with D unresolved. Deletions cut 1 base from V and 6 bases from J, with 13 bases between. The CDR3 has 13 amino acids. Germline V gene lookup returns CDR1 SQVTM and CDR2 ANQGSEA. The DNA of the CDR3 is TGCAGCGTTGAAGCTGGGCAGGTAGGCGAGCAGTACTTC. It yields the protein CSVEAGQVGEQYF.

This sequence joins TRBV7-9 and TRBJ2-7, with 11 nucleotides matching TRBD1. This CDR3 spans 14 amino acids. With V trimmed by 5 bases and J by 6 bases, 6 bases remained unmatched. Looked up from germline, CDR1 is SEHNR and CDR2 is FQNEAQ (reference sequence). CDR3 sequence (DNA): TGTGCCAGCAGCGACCGGGACAGGGGGGGCGAGCAGTACTTC. Translated, it gives CASSDRDRGGEQYF.

This clone came up a few times. The chain combines TRBV5-6 with TRBJ2-1; D tentatively reads TRBD1 or TRBD2 (5 bases each). The ends were cut back, 2 bases at V and 4 bases at J, with 10 bases in the middle. Germline loops: CDR1 SGHDT, CDR2 YYEEEE. The CDR3 contains 14 residues. The CDR3 sequence: CASSFRDGYNEQFF. CDR3 sequence (DNA): TGTGCCAGCAGCTTCCGGGACGGATACAATGAGCAGTTCTTC. The full variable domain, its missing parts supplied by reference TRBV5-6 and TRBJ2-1, is DAGVTQSPTHLIKTRGQQVTLRCSPKSGHDTVSWYQQALGQGPQFIFQYYEEEERQRGNFPDRFSGHQFPNYSSELNVNALLLGDSALYLCASSFRDGYNEQFFGPGTRLTVL.

The rearrangement joins TRBV19 to TRBJ2-7, with a weak D call TRBD2 (6 bases). Trimming left V 8 bases short and J 0 bases short, with 8 bases between. This CDR3 is 12 amino acids long. CDR1 is LNHDA, CDR2 SQIVND, per germline (reference sequence). The CDR3 DNA reads TGTGCCAGTGCGGACTACTCCTACGAGCAGTACTTC. Its protein product is CASADYSYEQYF.

This clone was recorded many times. The J gene is TRBJ2-1, the V gene TRBV7-6; 8 bases fit TRBD2. J lost 0 bases, V lost 5 bases, and 3 bases had no gene match. The CDR3 totals 15 residues. The germline gives CDR1 SGHVS, CDR2 FNYEAQ. The CDR3 spells CASSVSGVSYNEQFF. The CDR3 nucleotides read TGTGCCAGCAGCGTTAGCGGGGTCTCCTACAATGAGCAGTTCTTC.

The J gene is TRBJ1-1, the V gene TRBV4-3; a weak D match, TRBD1 (5 bases). CDR1 and CDR2 from the germline V gene are LGHNA and YSLEER. This CDR3 spans 17 amino acids. Trimming shortened V by 1 base and J by 1 base, and 16 bases separated the two germline ends. The CDR3 here is CASSQGGVVTENTEAFF. The DNA of the CDR3 is TGCGCCAGCAGCCAAGGAGGGGTCGTGACGGAGAACACTGAAGCTTTCTTT.

DNA of the CDR3: TGTGCCATCTGGGGCGGGGGGCAAGAGACCCAGTACTTC. Translating gives CAIWGGGQETQYF. This chain joins TRBV10-3 and TRBJ2-5, with 8 bases fitting TRBD2. After removal of 8 bases from V and 2 bases from J, the junction contained 4 bases not matched to a gene. This CDR3 contains 13 residues. The germline gives CDR1 ENHRY, CDR2 SYGVKD.

V usage is TRBV7-4 and J usage is TRBJ2-7; 7 bases line up with TRBD2. This CDR3 spans 15 amino acids. V trimming: 5 bases; J trimming: 0 bases; junction bases outside the gene matches: 7. Germline V CDR1 and CDR2: SGHVT, SQSDAQ. CDR3 loop: CASSPPRTSSYEQYF. The CDR3 DNA is TGTGCCAGCAGCCCGCCCCGGACTAGCTCCTACGAGCAGTACTTC.

This chain links TRBV6-6 with TRBJ2-7, with unresolved D. Trimming took 0 bases from V and 2 from J, leaving 11 bases between them. The CDR3 sequence is 15 residues long. Germline CDR1 reads MNHNY; CDR2 reads SVGAGI (reference sequence). The CDR3 DNA is TGTGCCAGCAGTTACTCTAAGGAATTCCCCTACGAGCAGTACTTC. Translation: CASSYSKEFPYEQYF.

This clone has only one observation. The V gene is TRBV7-9, the J gene TRBJ2-2; D is possibly TRBD2 (6 bases). In germline, CDR1 is SEHNR, CDR2 FQNEAQ (reference sequence). CDR3 size: 16 residues. V was pared by 4 bases and J by 3 bases, with 15 bases between. In DNA form, the CDR3 reads TGTGCCAGCAGCTCACCCTCGGGACTTTACACCGGGGAGCTGTTTTTT. Its translation is CASSSPSGLYTGELFF.

This sequence joins TRBV11-3 and TRBJ2-1, with D perhaps matching TRBD1 or TRBD2 (5 bases each). In germline, CDR1 is SGHNT, CDR2 YENEEA. Trimming pared 6 bases from V and 6 bases from J, leaving 15 bases between. The CDR3 is 14 residues long. The DNA of the CDR3 is TGTGCCAGCAGTAGGCAGGGCGAGGGCAATGAGCAGTTCTTC. Its protein product is CASSRQGEGNEQFF.

The chain combines TRBV7-9 with TRBJ2-3, with D perhaps matching TRBD1 or TRBD2 (5 bases each). The CDR3 loop spans 14 amino acids. Germline assignment: CDR1 SEHNR and CDR2 FQNEAQ (reference sequence). Trimming removed 6 bases at V and 15 bases at J, with 25 bases between. The CDR3 here is CASRGYGGGSPRYF. CDR3 sequence (DNA): TGTGCCAGCAGGGGATATGGGGGTGGTAGCCCCCGTTATTTT.

CDR3 sequence reads: CASSLSWFGDGLNTEAFF. In DNA form, the CDR3 reads TGTGCCAGCAGCTTATCTTGGTTTGGGGACGGTCTCAACACTGAAGCTTTCTTT. This chain links TRBV5-6 with TRBJ1-1, with D maybe TRBD1 (5 bases). This CDR3 contains 18 residues. Deletions cut 2 bases from V and 2 bases from J, with 22 bases between. Germline V gene sequence: CDR1 SGHDT, CDR2 YYEEEE.

CDR3 coding DNA: TGCGCCAGCAGCCTAGGGATCGGAGCAGATACGCAGTATTTT. Encoded protein: CASSLGIGADTQYF. This chain links TRBV5-1 with TRBJ2-3; D call uncertain. The CDR3 runs 14 residues. Germline CDR1 and CDR2: SGHRS and YFSETQ. Trimming left V 4 bases short and J 4 bases short, with 13 bases between.

The chain couples TRBV27 to TRBJ2-7; D perhaps matches TRBD2 (6 bases). This CDR3 region has 15 residues. With 2 bases removed from V and 2 bases from J, the gap between germline ends came to 13 bases. Germline lookup yields CDR1 MNHEY and CDR2 SMNVEV (reference sequence). CDR3 amino acids: CASSLGGISTYEQYF. The CDR3 DNA reads TGTGCCAGCAGTTTAGGGGGGATCTCCACCTACGAGCAGTACTTC.

The rearrangement links TRBV11-2 to TRBJ1-5; D call uncertain. V lost 2 bases and J lost 3, with 5 bases in between. The germline CDR1 and CDR2 sequences are SGHAT and FQNNGV. This CDR3 spans 13 amino acids. CDR3 in amino acids: CASSLLTNQPQHF. The CDR3 nucleotides are TGTGCCAGCAGCTTACTTACCAATCAGCCCCAGCATTTT.

The chain links TRBV5-6 to TRBJ2-7; D may be TRBD1 (6 bases). The CDR3 consists of 15 residues. V lost 4 bases to trimming and J lost 3 bases, with 17 bases between them. Germline values: CDR1 SGHDT, CDR2 YYEEEE. The CDR3: CASSEAWDTNYEQYF. The CDR3, as DNA: TGTGCCAGCAGCGAAGCCTGGGACACCAACTACGAGCAGTACTTC.

The genes are TRBV6-6 and TRBJ2-2; 7 nucleotides match TRBD2. V was clipped by 4 bases and J by 5 bases; unmatched bases: 7. Germline V lookup: CDR1 MNHNY, CDR2 SVGAGI (reference sequence). There are 15 residues in the CDR3. DNA of the CDR3: TGTGCCAGCAGTTTAGAGGGACTACGTACCGGGGAGCTGTTTTTT. This translates into CASSLEGLRTGELFF.

The chain recombines TRBV4-3 with TRBJ1-5, with D unresolved. There are 13 residues in the CDR3. Deletions cut 0 bases from V and 11 bases from J, with 11 bases between. Germline loops: CDR1 LGHNA, CDR2 YSLEER. This CDR3 is CASSQDPNGAQHF. For the CDR3, the DNA is TGCGCCAGCAGCCAAGATCCGAACGGGGCCCAGCATTTT.

The chain employs TRBV6-6 and TRBJ2-1, with 9 bases aligning to TRBD2. CDR1 and CDR2 (germline): MNHNY, SVGAGI (reference sequence). The CDR3 totals 16 residues. The junction had 8 bases not matched to a gene; V was cut back by 0 bases and J by 8 bases. Here the CDR3 reads CASSYSIAGETHEQFF. Written as DNA, the CDR3 is TGTGCCAGCAGTTACTCCATAGCGGGGGAGACTCATGAGCAGTTCTTC.

The V call is TRBV9, the J call TRBJ2-2; 9 bases fit TRBD2. The CDR3 runs 14 residues. The germline V gene has CDR1 SGDLS and CDR2 YYNGEE. The junction had 3 bases not matched to a gene; V was cut back by 2 bases and J by 7 bases. CDR3 amino acids: CASSVPSGDGELFF. The CDR3 nucleotides read TGTGCCAGCAGCGTCCCTAGCGGGGACGGGGAGCTGTTTTTT. Using reference TRBV9 and TRBJ2-2 for the parts outside the CDR3, the full variable domain is DSGVTQTPKHLITATGQRVTLRCSPRSGDLSVYWYQQSLDQGLQFLIQYYNGEERAKGNILERFSAQQFPDLHSELNLSSLELGDSALYFCASSVPSGDGELFFGEGSRLTVL.